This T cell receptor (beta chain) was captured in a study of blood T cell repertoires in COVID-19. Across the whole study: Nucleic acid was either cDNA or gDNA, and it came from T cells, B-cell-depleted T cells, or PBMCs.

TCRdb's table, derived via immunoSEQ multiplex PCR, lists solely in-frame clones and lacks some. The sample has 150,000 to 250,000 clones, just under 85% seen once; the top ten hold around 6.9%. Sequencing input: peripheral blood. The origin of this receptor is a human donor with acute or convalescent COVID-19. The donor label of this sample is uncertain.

This CDR3 is CASSSRENTEAFF. The CDR3 region has the DNA TGTGCCAGCAGTTCCCGGGAAAACACTGAAGCTTTCTTT. The chain joins TRBV27 to TRBJ1-1, with D unresolved. This CDR3 contains 13 residues. V lost 4 bases and J 2 bases, leaving 8 bases between the germline ends. Germline CDR1 reads MNHEY; CDR2 reads SMNVEV (reference sequence).